This TCR beta chain was captured by sequencing in a study of OX40 agonist ivuxolimab in advanced cancers. Patients were ineligible given autoimmune disease history or systemic immunosuppression. Trimming shortened V by 1 base and J by 2 bases, and 7 bases separated the two germline ends. This CDR3 is built from 14 residues. Germline V CDR1 and CDR2: SGHVS, FNYEAQ. Only in-frame clones appear in the TCRdb table, and some are missing; sequencing was by immunoSEQ multiplex PCR. The sample lists 65,000 to 80,000 clones, approximately 84% occurring once. The TCR comes from an adult with an advanced solid tumor such as melanoma, head and neck, liver or kidney cancer. The chain carries TRBV7-6 and TRBJ2-3; D may be TRBD1 (5 bases). The material sequenced was CD4+ or CD8+ T cells sorted from blood, taken in a trial of the OX40 agonist ivuxolimab. The CDR3 coding sequence is TGTGCCAGCAGCTTAGGGGGCCCCACAGATACGCAGTATTTT. Encoded protein: CASSLGGPTDTQYF.